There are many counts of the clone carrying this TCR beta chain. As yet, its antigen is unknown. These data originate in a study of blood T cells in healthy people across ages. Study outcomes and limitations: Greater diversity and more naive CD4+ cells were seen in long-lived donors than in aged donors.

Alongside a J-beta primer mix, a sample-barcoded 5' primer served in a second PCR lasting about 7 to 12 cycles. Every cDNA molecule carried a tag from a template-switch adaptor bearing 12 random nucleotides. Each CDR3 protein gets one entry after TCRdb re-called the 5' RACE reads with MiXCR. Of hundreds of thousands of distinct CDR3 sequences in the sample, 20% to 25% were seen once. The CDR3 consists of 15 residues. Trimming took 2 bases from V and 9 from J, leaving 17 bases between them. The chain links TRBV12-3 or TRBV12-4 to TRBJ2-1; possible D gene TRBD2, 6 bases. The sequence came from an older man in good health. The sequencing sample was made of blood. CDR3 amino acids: CASSLRLVDQGEQFF. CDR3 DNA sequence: TGTGCCAGCAGTTTACGACTAGTCGATCAGGGTGAGCAGTTCTTC.